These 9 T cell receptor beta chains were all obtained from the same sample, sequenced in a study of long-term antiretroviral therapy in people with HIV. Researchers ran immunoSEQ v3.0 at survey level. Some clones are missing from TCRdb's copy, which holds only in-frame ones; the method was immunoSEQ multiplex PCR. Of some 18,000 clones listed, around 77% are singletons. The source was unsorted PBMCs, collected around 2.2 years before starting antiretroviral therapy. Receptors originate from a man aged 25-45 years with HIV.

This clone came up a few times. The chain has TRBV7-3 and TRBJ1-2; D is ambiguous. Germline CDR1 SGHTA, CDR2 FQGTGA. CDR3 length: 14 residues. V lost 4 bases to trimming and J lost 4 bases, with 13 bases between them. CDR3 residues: CASSSSGGSYGYTF. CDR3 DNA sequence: TGTGCCAGCAGCTCCTCGGGAGGCTCCTATGGCTACACCTTC.

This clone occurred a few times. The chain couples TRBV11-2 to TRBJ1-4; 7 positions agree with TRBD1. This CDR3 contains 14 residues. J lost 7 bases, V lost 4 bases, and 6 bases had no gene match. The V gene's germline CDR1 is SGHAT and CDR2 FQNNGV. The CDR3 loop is CASSSGQGVEKLFF. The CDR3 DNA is TGTGCCAGCAGCTCGGGGCAGGGGGTTGAAAAACTGTTTTTT.

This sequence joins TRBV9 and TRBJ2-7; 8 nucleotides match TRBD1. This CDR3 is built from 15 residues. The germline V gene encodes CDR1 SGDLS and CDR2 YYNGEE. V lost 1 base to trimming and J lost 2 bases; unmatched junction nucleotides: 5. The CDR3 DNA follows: TGTGCCAGCAGCGTATCCGTACAGGGGGCCTACGAGCAGTACTTC. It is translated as CASSVSVQGAYEQYF.

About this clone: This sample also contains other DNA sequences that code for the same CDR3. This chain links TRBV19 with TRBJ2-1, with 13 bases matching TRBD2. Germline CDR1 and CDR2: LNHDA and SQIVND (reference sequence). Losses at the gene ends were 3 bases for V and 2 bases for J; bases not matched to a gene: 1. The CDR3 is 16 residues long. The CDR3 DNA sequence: TGTGCCAGTAGTATGGGGACTAGCGGGACCTACAATGAGCAGTTCTTC. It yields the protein CASSMGTSGTYNEQFF.

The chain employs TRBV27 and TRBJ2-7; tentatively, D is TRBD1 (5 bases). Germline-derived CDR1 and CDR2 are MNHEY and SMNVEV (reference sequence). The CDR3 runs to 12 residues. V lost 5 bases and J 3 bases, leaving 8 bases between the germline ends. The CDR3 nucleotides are TGTGCCAGCAGTCCCCAGGGCTACGAGCAGTACTTC. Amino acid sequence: CASSPQGYEQYF.

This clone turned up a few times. The CDR3 coding sequence is TGTGCCAGCAGGGGTTGGGACAGGGGGCAGGGCCAGCCCCAGCATTTT. The encoded protein is CASRGWDRGQGQPQHF. V and J are TRBV2 and TRBJ1-5, with 12 bases identical to TRBD1. Germline CDR1 and CDR2: SNHLY and FYNNEI. CDR3 length: 16 residues. With V trimmed by 6 bases and J by 7 bases, 10 bases remained unmatched.

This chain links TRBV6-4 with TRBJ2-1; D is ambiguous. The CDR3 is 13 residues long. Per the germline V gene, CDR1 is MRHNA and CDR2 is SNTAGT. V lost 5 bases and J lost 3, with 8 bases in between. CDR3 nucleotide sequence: TGTGCCAGCAGTAAGGGCAGCTACAATGAGCAGTTCTTC. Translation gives CASSKGSYNEQFF.

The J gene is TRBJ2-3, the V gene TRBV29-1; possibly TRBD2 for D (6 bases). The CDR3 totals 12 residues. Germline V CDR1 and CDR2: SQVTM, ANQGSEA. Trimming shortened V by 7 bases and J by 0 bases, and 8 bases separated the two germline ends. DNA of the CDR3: TGCAGCGGGGAGGCTAGCACAGATACGCAGTATTTT. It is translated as CSGEASTDTQYF.

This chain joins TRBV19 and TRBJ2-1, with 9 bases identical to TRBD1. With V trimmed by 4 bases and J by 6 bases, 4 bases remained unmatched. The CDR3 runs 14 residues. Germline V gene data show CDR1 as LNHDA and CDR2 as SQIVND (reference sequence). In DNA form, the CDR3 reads TGTGCCAGTAGTACGGGGACAGGGTTCAATGAGCAGTTCTTC. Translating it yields CASSTGTGFNEQFF.